One sample yielded the 21 T cell receptor beta chains listed below, sequenced in a study of cytomegalovirus exposure and HLA in healthy donors (TCRdb year 2017). Libraries were made using the immunoSEQ multiplex PCR assay. The multiplex PCR relied on a mix of 60 forward primers for TCR Vbeta segments and 13 reverse primers for TCR Jbeta segments. TCRdb stores this immuneACCESS table with in-frame sequences only. Part of the clones is absent; in the studies checked, under half of the shortfall reflects unresolved V genes, and no reason is known for the rest. The sample includes approximately 150,000 clones, with approximately 9% observed a single time. Roughly 1.9% of the sample lies in the top ten. Sequencing was performed on PBMCs. The receptors shown here come from a male donor in good health and CMV-seronegative.

Only a few counts were recorded for this clone. The V call is TRBV27, the J call TRBJ2-6; TRBD1 matches 9 bases. Germline CDR1 and CDR2: MNHEY and SMNVEV (reference sequence). The CDR3 is made up of 15 amino acids. Losses at the gene ends were 5 bases for V and 2 bases for J; bases not matched to a gene: 1. CDR3 nucleotide sequence: TGTGCCAGCAGTCGACAGGGGGCTGGGGCCAACGTCCTGACTTTC. This codes for CASSRQGAGANVLTF.

Only a few counts were recorded for this clone. The J gene is TRBJ1-1, the V gene TRBV10-3, with a possible D match to TRBD1 (6 bases). The CDR3 covers 15 residues. Looked up from germline, CDR1 is ENHRY and CDR2 is SYGVKD. The V end lost 0 bases, the J end lost 3 bases, and 11 bases lay between the germline ends. The CDR3 loop reads CAISESTGLDTEAFF. CDR3 bases: TGTGCCATCAGTGAGTCGACAGGTCTAGACACTGAAGCTTTCTTT.

The chain is built from TRBV19 and TRBJ2-7; 7 bases map to TRBD2. The CDR3 covers 15 residues. The germline V gene has CDR1 LNHDA and CDR2 SQIVND (reference sequence). Unmatched junction bases numbered 10, after V lost 5 bases and J lost 3 bases. DNA for the CDR3: TGTGCCAGTAGTCCTGAGTGGGGGGGTTTCTACGAGCAGTACTTC. Translation gives CASSPEWGGFYEQYF.

This chain joins TRBV18 and TRBJ2-1; unclear D gene. Germline V gene lookup returns CDR1 KGHSH and CDR2 LQKENI. The CDR3 covers 14 residues. V was trimmed by 7 bases and J by 9 bases, leaving 19 bases between them. The CDR3 DNA sequence: TGTGCCAGCTTCGAGTCCAGCTCTGGCGGTGAGCAGTTCTTC. It specifies CASFESSSGGEQFF. Together with reference TRBV18 and TRBJ2-1, the CDR3 gives the full variable domain: NAGVMQNPRHLVRRRGQEARLRCSPMKGHSHVYWYRQLPEEGLKFMVYLQKENIIDESGMPKERFSAEFPKEGPSILRIQQVVRGDSAAYFCASFESSSGGEQFFGPGTRLTVL.

The V call is TRBV5-1, the J call TRBJ2-5; 8 nucleotides match TRBD2. CDR1 and CDR2 (germline): SGHRS, YFSETQ. The trim removed 4 bases at V and 1 base at J, leaving 3 bases unmatched. The CDR3 runs to 14 residues. CDR3 region: CASSPGGAQETQYF. DNA of the CDR3: TGCGCCAGCAGCCCGGGAGGGGCCCAAGAGACCCAGTACTTC.

The rearrangement joins TRBV15 to TRBJ2-2, with D perhaps TRBD1 (6 bases). The CDR3 has 16 amino acids. Germline lookup yields CDR1 LNHNV and CDR2 YYDKDF (reference sequence). Trimming pared 5 bases from V and 3 bases from J, leaving 16 bases between. Here the CDR3 reads CATSPFRDIDTGELFF. The CDR3 DNA sequence: TGTGCCACCAGCCCCTTTCGGGACATTGACACCGGGGAGCTGTTTTTT.

This rearrangement joins TRBV14 to TRBJ2-1; TRBD1 might be the D (5 bases). Germline lookup yields CDR1 SGHDN and CDR2 FVKESK. V lost 0 bases and J lost 6, with 12 bases in between. There are 15 residues in the CDR3. Here the CDR3 reads CASSQDPGIGNEQFF. For the CDR3, the DNA is TGTGCCAGCAGCCAAGATCCAGGGATAGGCAATGAGCAGTTCTTC.

This clone was seen only a few times. Written as DNA, the CDR3 is TGTGCCAGCAGGCGCAGGGGAGCAACTAATGAAAAACTGTTTTTT. Translated: CASRRRGATNEKLFF. The chain joins TRBV7-8 to TRBJ1-4; tentatively, D is TRBD1 (6 bases). Trimming stripped 6 bases from V and 0 bases from J, with 11 bases between. In germline, CDR1 is SGHVS, CDR2 FQNEAQ. This CDR3 spans 15 amino acids.

This clone was picked up a small number of times. The chain is built from TRBV7-2 and TRBJ1-5; maybe TRBD1 (6 bases). The CDR3 has 15 amino acids. Trimming removed 3 bases from V and 2 bases from J, with 11 bases in between. CDR1 is SGHTA and CDR2 is FQGNSA in the germline V gene. The CDR3 spells CASSFGGAGNQPQHF. DNA of the CDR3: TGTGCCAGCAGCTTTGGGGGCGCGGGCAATCAGCCCCAGCATTTT.

The chain employs TRBV27 and TRBJ1-2, with unresolved D. Germline CDR1 is MNHEY and CDR2 is SMNVEV (reference sequence). CDR3 length equals 14 residues. Trimming cost V 5 bases and J 4 bases, with 14 bases left between them. In nucleotides, the CDR3 is TGTGCCAGCAGTACCGCCCCGGGAATCTATGGCTACACCTTC. This encodes CASSTAPGIYGYTF.

This chain joins TRBV28 and TRBJ2-7; weak D call: TRBD2 (6 bases). The CDR3 runs 12 residues. V was clipped by 3 bases and J by 4 bases, with 7 bases between them. Germline V CDR1 and CDR2: MDHEN, SYDVKM. CDR3 sequence (DNA): TGTGCCAGCAGTTTGGAGGGGTACGAGCAGTACTTC. Protein sequence: CASSLEGYEQYF.

In nucleotides, the CDR3 is TGTGCCACCAGCACCCACGGGATTCATGAGCAGTTCTTC. Its protein is CATSTHGIHEQFF. The J gene is TRBJ2-1, the V gene TRBV15; a weak D match, TRBD2 (5 bases). The CDR3 has 13 residues. Germline CDR1 and CDR2: LNHNV and YYDKDF (reference sequence). V was clipped by 4 bases and J by 8 bases, with 12 bases between them.

This clone was found a few times. This chain links TRBV9 with TRBJ2-2; D is uncertain. The CDR3 contains 14 residues. Germline lookup yields CDR1 SGDLS and CDR2 YYNGEE. The germline V and J ends were trimmed by 0 bases and 1 base, with 4 bases remaining between them. CDR3 residues: CASSVGLNTGELFF. The CDR3 nucleotides are TGTGCCAGCAGCGTAGGTCTGAACACCGGGGAGCTGTTTTTT.

This clone was counted a few times. The chain couples TRBV27 to TRBJ1-1; 9 bases are a match to TRBD1. Germline CDR1 and CDR2: MNHEY and SMNVEV (reference sequence). CDR3 length: 15 residues. The trim removed 7 bases at V and 2 bases at J, leaving 8 bases unmatched. CDR3 in amino acids: CASTSDRGDNTEAFF. The CDR3 nucleotides are TGTGCCAGCACCTCGGACAGGGGCGACAACACTGAAGCTTTCTTT.

The DNA of the CDR3 is TGTGCCAGCAGTGAAGTTCAGTCGGGGAGTGGAAGAAGGGACGAGCAGTACTTC. It encodes CASSEVQSGSGRRDEQYF. V gene TRBV6-1 combines with J gene TRBJ2-7; TRBD2 might be the D (5 bases). The germline V and J ends were trimmed by 1 base and 5 bases, with 24 bases remaining between them. CDR1 and CDR2 from the germline V gene are MNHNS and SASEGT. The CDR3 is 18 residues long.

This chain links TRBV4-2 with TRBJ2-1, with D possibly being TRBD2 (6 bases). This CDR3 has 16 amino acids. The ends were cut back, 1 base at V and 10 bases at J, with 20 bases in the middle. Germline CDR1 and CDR2: LGHNA and YNFKEQ. The CDR3 DNA follows: TGTGCCAGCAGCCAAGCCTTAGCGGACGAACACACCGAGCAGTTCTTC. Its translation: CASSQALADEHTEQFF.

This clone was found a few times. The chain combines TRBV19 with TRBJ2-3; 7 bases match TRBD2. Germline V gives CDR1 LNHDA, CDR2 SQIVND (reference sequence). Trimming cost V 3 bases and J 3 bases; bases outside gene matches: 3. This CDR3 is 14 amino acids long. The CDR3 sequence is CASSMGTTTDTQYF. The CDR3 nucleotides are TGTGCCAGTAGTATGGGGACTACAACAGATACGCAGTATTTT. The variable domain in full, with the rest retrieved from reference TRBV19 and TRBJ2-3, is DGGITQSPKYLFRKEGQNVTLSCEQNLNHDAMYWYRQDPGQGLRLIYYSQIVNDFQKGDIAEGYSVSREKKESFPLTVTSAQKNPTAFYLCASSMGTTTDTQYFGPGTRLTVL.

This clone was seen a few times. The chain is built from TRBV9 and TRBJ2-7; D might be TRBD1 (6 bases). The CDR3 contains 15 residues. V was clipped by 1 base and J by 2 bases, with 13 bases between them. Per the germline V gene, CDR1 is SGDLS and CDR2 is YYNGEE. The CDR3 DNA reads as TGTGCCAGCAGCGTACAGGAGCAGGGGCCCTACGAGCAGTACTTC. Its protein is CASSVQEQGPYEQYF.

The rearrangement links TRBV14 to TRBJ1-2, with D possibly TRBD1 on 6 matching bases. CDR1 is SGHDN, CDR2 FVKESK, per germline. The CDR3 spans 14 residues. V was clipped by 9 bases and J by 2 bases, with 16 bases between them. CDR3 sequence reads: CASTSGDLNYGYTF. CDR3 bases: TGTGCCAGTACATCAGGGGACCTCAACTATGGCTACACCTTC.

The chain has TRBV7-9 and TRBJ2-7, with 13 bases matching TRBD2. V trimming: 4 bases; J trimming: 3 bases; junction bases outside the gene matches: 0. CDR1 and CDR2 (germline): SEHNR, FQNEAQ (reference sequence). The CDR3 is 14 residues long. CDR3 nucleotides: TGTGCCAGCAGCTGGACTAGCGGGGGCTACGAGCAGTACTTC. Residues: CASSWTSGGYEQYF. Filled out from reference TRBV7-9 and TRBJ2-7, the complete variable domain reads DTGVSQNPRHKITKRGQNVTFRCDPISEHNRLYWYRQTLGQGPEFLTYFQNEAQLEKSRLLSDRFSAERPKGSFSTLEIQRTEQGDSAMYLCASSWTSGGYEQYFGPGTRLTVT.

This clone came up a few times. The chain employs TRBV6-1 and TRBJ2-7; 7 nucleotides agree with TRBD1. Trimming took 3 bases from V and 5 from J; bases not matched to a gene: 10. This CDR3 comprises 15 residues. Germline V gene data show CDR1 as MNHNS and CDR2 as SASEGT. CDR3 coding DNA: TGTGCCAGCAGTGACGAAACAGGGGCGTTCGACGAGCAGTACTTC. Its translation is CASSDETGAFDEQYF.